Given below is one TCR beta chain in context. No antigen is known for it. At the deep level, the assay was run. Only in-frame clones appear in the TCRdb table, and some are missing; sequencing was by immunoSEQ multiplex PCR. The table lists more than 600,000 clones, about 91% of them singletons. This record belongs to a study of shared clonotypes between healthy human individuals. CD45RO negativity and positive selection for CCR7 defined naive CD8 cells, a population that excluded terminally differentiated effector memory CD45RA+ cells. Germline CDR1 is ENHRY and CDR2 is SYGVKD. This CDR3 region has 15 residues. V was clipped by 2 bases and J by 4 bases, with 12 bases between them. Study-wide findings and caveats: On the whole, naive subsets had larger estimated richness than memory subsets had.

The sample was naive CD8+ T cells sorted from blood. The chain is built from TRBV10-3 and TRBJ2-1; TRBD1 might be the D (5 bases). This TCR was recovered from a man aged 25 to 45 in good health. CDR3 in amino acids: CAISESQTVYNEQFF. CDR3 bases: TGTGCCATCAGTGAGAGCCAGACAGTTTACAATGAGCAGTTCTTC.